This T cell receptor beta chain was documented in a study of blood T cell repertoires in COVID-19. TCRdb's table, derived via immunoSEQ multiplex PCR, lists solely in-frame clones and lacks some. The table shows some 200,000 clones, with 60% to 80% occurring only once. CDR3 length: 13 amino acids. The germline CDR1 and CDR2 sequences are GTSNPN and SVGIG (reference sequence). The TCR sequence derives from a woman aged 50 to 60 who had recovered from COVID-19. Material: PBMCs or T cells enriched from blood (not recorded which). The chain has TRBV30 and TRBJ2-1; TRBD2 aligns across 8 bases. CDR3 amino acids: CAASGSTYNEQFF. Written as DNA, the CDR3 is TGTGCAGCAAGCGGGAGCACCTACAATGAGCAGTTCTTC.